This passage covers 4 T cell receptor beta chains from one sample sequenced in a study of T cell changes during pregnancy in multiple sclerosis. Assay used: immunoSEQ multiplex PCR; TCRdb lists only in-frame clones, some missing. The sample comprises about 39,000 clones, around 93% of which are singletons, and approximately 0.35% rests with the top ten. Specimen: CD4+ T cells from peripheral blood mononuclear cells, collected after pregnancy. The receptors stem from a female donor with multiple sclerosis, enrolled in a pregnancy study.

The CDR3 reads CASSLWTKETQYF. CDR3 sequence (DNA): TGTGCCAGCAGTCTTTGGACTAAAGAGACCCAGTACTTC. The chain couples TRBV2 to TRBJ2-5; a possible D gene is TRBD2 (6 bases). CDR3 length: 13 amino acids. Looked up from germline, CDR1 is SNHLY and CDR2 is FYNNEI. Trimming left V 5 bases short and J 3 bases short, with 10 bases between.

CDR3 DNA: TGTGCCAGCAGTTTATCTTTCGTCACAGATACGCAGTATTTT. Residues: CASSLSFVTDTQYF. The chain employs TRBV27 and TRBJ2-3; D remains unclear. Trimming removed 0 bases from V and 2 bases from J, with 6 bases in between. The CDR3 consists of 14 residues. CDR1 and CDR2 from the germline V gene are MNHEY and SMNVEV (reference sequence).

This clone has a single count. V usage is TRBV4-2 and J usage is TRBJ2-3; 10 nucleotides match TRBD2. The germline V gene has CDR1 LGHNA and CDR2 YNFKEQ. The CDR3 totals 17 residues. V dropped 0 bases and J dropped 5; count of bases not matched to a gene: 8. The CDR3 protein is CASSQEGSGGAKDTQYF. CDR3 coding DNA: TGTGCCAGCAGCCAAGAGGGCAGCGGGGGGGCGAAAGATACGCAGTATTTT.

This clone occurred a few times. This rearrangement joins TRBV5-1 to TRBJ2-6; the match to TRBD1 covers 9 bases. J was trimmed by 0 bases and V by 2 bases; bases with no gene match: 3. The CDR3 length is 17 residues. Germline CDR1 SGHRS, CDR2 YFSETQ. In nucleotides, the CDR3 is TGCGCCAGCAGCTTAGAGACAGGGGGCTCTGGGGCCAACGTCCTGACTTTC. Protein sequence: CASSLETGGSGANVLTF.